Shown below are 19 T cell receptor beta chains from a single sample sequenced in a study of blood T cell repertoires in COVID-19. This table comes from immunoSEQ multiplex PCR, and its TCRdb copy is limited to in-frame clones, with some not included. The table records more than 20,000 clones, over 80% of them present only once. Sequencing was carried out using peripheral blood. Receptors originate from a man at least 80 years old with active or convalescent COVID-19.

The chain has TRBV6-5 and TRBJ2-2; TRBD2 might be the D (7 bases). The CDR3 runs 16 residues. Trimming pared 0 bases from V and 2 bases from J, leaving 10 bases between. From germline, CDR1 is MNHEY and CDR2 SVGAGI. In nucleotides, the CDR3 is TGTGCCAGCAGTTACTCGGGGGGGCTCAACACCGGGGAGCTGTTTTTT. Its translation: CASSYSGGLNTGELFF.

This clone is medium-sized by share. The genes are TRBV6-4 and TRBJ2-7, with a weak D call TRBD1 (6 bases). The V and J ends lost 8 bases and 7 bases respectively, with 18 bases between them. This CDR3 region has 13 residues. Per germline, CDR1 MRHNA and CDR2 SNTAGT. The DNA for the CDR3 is TGTGCCAGCTCCCAGGGGCCAAACGCGGAGCAGTACTTC. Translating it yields CASSQGPNAEQYF.

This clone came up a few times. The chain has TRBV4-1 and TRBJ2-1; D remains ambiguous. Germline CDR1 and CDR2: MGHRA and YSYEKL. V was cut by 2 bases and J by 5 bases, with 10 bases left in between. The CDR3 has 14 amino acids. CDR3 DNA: TGCGCCAGCAGCCAACGTACTATGGACAATGAGCAGTTCTTC. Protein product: CASSQRTMDNEQFF.

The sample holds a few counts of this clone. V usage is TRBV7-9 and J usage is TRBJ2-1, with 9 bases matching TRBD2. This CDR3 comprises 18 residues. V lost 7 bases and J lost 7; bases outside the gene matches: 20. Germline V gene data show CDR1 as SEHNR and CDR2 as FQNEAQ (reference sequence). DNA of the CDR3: TGTGCCAGCACCACCCCCGCCAGCGGGAGGCCGGCGTGGAATGAGCAGTTCTTC. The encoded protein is CASTTPASGRPAWNEQFF. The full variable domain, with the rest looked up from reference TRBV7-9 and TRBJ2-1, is DTGVSQNPRHKITKRGQNVTFRCDPISEHNRLYWYRQTLGQGPEFLTYFQNEAQLEKSRLLSDRFSAERPKGSFSTLEIQRTEQGDSAMYLCASTTPASGRPAWNEQFFGPGTRLTVL.

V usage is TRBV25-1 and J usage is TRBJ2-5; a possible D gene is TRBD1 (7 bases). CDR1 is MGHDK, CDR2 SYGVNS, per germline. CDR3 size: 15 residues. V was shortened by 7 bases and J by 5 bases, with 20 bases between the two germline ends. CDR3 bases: TGTGCCAGCATCCCTCGGGCAGGGGGGTATGAGACCCAGTACTTC. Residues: CASIPRAGGYETQYF.

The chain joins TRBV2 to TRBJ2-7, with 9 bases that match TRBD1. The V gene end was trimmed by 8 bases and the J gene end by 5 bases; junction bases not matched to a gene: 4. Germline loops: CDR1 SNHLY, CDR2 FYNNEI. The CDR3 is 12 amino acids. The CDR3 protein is CASSDRGHEQYF. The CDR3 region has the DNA TGTGCCAGCTCGGACAGGGGCCACGAGCAGTACTTC.

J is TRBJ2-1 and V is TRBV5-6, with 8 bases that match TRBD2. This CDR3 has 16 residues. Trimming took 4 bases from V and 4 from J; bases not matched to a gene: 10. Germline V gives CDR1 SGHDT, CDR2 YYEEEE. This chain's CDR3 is CASSEERERPYNEQFF. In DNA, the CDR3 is TGTGCCAGCAGCGAGGAGCGGGAGAGGCCTTACAATGAGCAGTTCTTC.

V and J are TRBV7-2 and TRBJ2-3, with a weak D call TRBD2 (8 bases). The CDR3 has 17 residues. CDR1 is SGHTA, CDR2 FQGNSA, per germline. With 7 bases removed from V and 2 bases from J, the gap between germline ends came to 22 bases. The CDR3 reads CASNRKGAGGPTDTQYF. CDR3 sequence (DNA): TGTGCCAGCAACCGAAAGGGGGCGGGGGGACCCACAGATACGCAGTATTTT.

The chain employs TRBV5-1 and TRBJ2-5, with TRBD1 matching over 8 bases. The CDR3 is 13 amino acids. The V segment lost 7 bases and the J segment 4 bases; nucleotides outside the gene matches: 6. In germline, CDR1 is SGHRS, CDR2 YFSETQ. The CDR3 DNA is TGCGCCAGCGCTCAGGGGGCGGGAGAGACCCAGTACTTC. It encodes CASAQGAGETQYF. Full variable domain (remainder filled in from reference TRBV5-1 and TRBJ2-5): KAGVTQTPRYLIKTRGQQVTLSCSPISGHRSVSWYQQTPGQGLQFLFEYFSETQRNKGNFPGRFSGRQFSNSRSEMNVSTLELGDSALYLCASAQGAGETQYFGPGTRLLVL.

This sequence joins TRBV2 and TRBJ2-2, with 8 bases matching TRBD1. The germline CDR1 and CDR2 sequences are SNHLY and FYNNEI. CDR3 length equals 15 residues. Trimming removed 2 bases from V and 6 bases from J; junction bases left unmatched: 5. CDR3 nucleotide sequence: TGTGCCAGCAGTGAAAGGCAGGGGGCCCCCGGGGAGCTGTTTTTT. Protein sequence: CASSERQGAPGELFF. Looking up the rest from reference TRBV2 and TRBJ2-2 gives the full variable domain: EPEVTQTPSHQVTQMGQEVILRCVPISNHLYFYWYRQILGQKVEFLVSFYNNEISEKSEIFDDQFSVERPDGSNFTLKIRSTKLEDSAMYFCASSERQGAPGELFFGEGSRLTVL.

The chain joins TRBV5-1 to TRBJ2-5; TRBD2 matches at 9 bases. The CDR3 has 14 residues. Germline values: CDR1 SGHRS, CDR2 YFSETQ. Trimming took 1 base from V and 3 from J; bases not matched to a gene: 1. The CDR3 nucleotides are TGCGCCAGCAGCTTGAGGACTAGCGAAGAGACCCAGTACTTC. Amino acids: CASSLRTSEETQYF.

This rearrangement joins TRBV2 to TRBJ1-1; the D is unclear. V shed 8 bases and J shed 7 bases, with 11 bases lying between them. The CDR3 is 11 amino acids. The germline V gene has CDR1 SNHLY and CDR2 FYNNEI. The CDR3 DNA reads TGTGCCAGCGGTAGGGAGATTGAAGCTTTCTTT. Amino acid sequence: CASGREIEAFF.

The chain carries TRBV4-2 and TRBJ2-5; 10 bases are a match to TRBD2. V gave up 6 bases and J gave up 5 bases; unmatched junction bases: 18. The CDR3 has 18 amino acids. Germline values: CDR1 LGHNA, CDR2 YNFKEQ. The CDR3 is CASSQNPRASGRPETQYF. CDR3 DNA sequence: TGTGCCAGCAGTCAAAACCCTCGGGCTAGCGGGAGACCTGAGACCCAGTACTTC.

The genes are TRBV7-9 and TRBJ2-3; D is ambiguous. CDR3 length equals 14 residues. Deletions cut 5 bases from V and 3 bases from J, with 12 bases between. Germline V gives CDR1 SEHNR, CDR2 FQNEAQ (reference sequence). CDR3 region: CASSRAFRTDTQYF. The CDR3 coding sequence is TGTGCCAGCAGCCGCGCGTTTCGGACAGATACGCAGTATTTT.

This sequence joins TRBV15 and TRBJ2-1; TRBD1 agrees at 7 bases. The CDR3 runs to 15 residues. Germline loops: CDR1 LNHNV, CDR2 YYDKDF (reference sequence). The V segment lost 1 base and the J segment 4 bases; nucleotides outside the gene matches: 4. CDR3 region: CATSRGRDRYNEQFF. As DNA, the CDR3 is TGTGCCACCAGCAGAGGCCGGGACAGATACAATGAGCAGTTCTTC.

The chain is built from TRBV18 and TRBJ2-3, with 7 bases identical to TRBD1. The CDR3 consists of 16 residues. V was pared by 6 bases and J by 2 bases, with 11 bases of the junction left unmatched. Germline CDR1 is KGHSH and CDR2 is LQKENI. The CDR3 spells CASSPWQGGDTDTQYF. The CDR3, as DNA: TGTGCCAGCTCCCCCTGGCAAGGGGGCGACACAGATACGCAGTATTTT.

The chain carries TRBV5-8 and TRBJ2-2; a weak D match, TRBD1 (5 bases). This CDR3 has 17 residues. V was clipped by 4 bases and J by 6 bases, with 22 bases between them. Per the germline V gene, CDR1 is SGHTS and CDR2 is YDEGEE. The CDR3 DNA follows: TGTGCCAGCAGCCCTACCCGACAGAGCTACCCGGCCGGGGAGCTGTTTTTT. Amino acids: CASSPTRQSYPAGELFF. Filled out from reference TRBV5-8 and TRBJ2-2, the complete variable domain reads EAGVTQSPTHLIKTRGQQATLRCSPISGHTSVYWYQQALGLGLQFLLWYDEGEERNRGNFPPRFSGRQFPNYSSELNVNALELEDSALYLCASSPTRQSYPAGELFFGEGSRLTVL.

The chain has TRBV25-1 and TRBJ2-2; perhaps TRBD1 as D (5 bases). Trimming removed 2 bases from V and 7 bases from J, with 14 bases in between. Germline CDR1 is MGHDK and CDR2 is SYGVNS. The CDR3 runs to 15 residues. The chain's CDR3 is CASSERRQWNGELFF. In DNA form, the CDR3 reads TGTGCCAGCAGTGAACGAAGACAGTGGAACGGGGAGCTGTTTTTT.

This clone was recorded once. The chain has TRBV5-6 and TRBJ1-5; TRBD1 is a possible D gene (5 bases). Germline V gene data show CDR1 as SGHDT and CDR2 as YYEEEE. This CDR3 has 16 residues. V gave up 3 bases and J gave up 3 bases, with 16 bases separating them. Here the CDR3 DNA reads TGTGCCAGCAGCTACTATGGGCAGGGCCCCAATCAGCCCCAGCATTTT. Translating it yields CASSYYGQGPNQPQHF.